Each of the 3 T cell receptor beta chains below was sequenced from the same sample in a study of blood T cell repertoires in COVID-19. TCRdb's table, derived via immunoSEQ multiplex PCR, lists solely in-frame clones and lacks some. The sample has around 500,000 clones, approximately 90% seen once. The sample taken for sequencing was PBMCs or T cells enriched from blood (not recorded which). Source of these receptors: a woman aged 40 to 50 who had recovered from COVID-19.

This clone was counted once. This chain joins TRBV19 and TRBJ2-7, with D hard to call. Trimming removed 4 bases at V and 3 bases at J, with 10 bases between. There are 13 residues in the CDR3. From germline, CDR1 is LNHDA and CDR2 SQIVND (reference sequence). CDR3 DNA: TGTGCCAGTAGTAATGGTAGATTCTACGAGCAGTACTTC. It is translated as CASSNGRFYEQYF.

The gene calls are TRBV7-2 and TRBJ2-3; weak D call: TRBD2 (6 bases). CDR3 length: 16 amino acids. Germline CDR1 SGHTA, CDR2 FQGNSA. V was trimmed by 7 bases and J by 1 base, leaving 18 bases between them. CDR3 in amino acids: CASIINWVAGTDTQYF. CDR3 DNA: TGTGCCAGCATCATAAACTGGGTAGCGGGCACAGATACGCAGTATTTT.

The chain carries TRBV24-1 and TRBJ2-3; TRBD2 aligns across 11 bases. From germline, CDR1 is KGHDR and CDR2 SFDVKD. J was trimmed by 5 bases and V by 4 bases; bases with no gene match: 10. The CDR3 runs 17 residues. The CDR3 sequence is CATSDLTSGALGDTQYF. The DNA of the CDR3 is TGTGCCACCAGTGACCTGACTAGCGGGGCCCTGGGAGATACGCAGTATTTT.